This entry features one T cell receptor (beta chain) sequence. Its recognized antigen is unknown. Per-base quality was not reported, and no clone a single base away is much larger than it. The sample's time point, from its label and the paper: baseline before first vaccination. Vaccinee samples came from UK trials COV001 and COV002, including a single-blind randomized controlled phase 2/3 trial of AZD1222 (ChAdOx1 nCoV-19) in healthy adults. Trial participant PBMC samples were collected at day 0 and day 28 after the second dose for TCRbeta chain sequencing. The CDR3 regions of human TCRbeta chains were subjected to immunosequencing. As for the original processing: TCRs in the repertoires were compared against a reference library of SARS-CoV-2-specific TCRs that had been generated with the MIRA antigen-specificity platform. Breadth was defined as the fraction of unique TCRs that were SARS-CoV-2-associated, and depth was defined as the fraction of total T cells that were SARS-CoV-2-associated. Using the MIRA data, every spike-specific TCR was mapped to the spike region that the TCR reacted to and assigned to either a CD4 or a CD8 class. Log10-transformed breadth and depth values were compared by one-way ANOVA with Sidak's multiple comparisons tests. The table was pulled from immuneACCESS by TCRdb, which kept in-frame rearrangements only. Such tables lose some clones; where checked, under half of the loss comes from unresolved V genes, and the rest has no known cause. D and trimming were read from the DNA, whereas the V and J calls and clone size are those reported in that table. The sample table contains 100,000 to 150,000 clones; only one count was recorded for 93% of them. The ten largest account for around 5.9% of the sample.

The record originates from a study of T cell responses to AZD1222 COVID-19 vaccine (dated by TCRdb to the early 2020s). Background on the whole study: AZD1222 recipients with second doses at about 4 weeks or about 12 weeks were pooled, because spike-specific TCR depth and breadth did not differ between schedules. A total of 233 trial participants underwent TCR sequencing, of whom some 210 received two doses of AZD1222 and 26 received two doses of the MenACWY control vaccine. Trial participants were enrolled by age into 18-55, 56-69 and 70-plus year subgroups, with around 150, 28 and 57 TCR-sequenced participants respectively.

Overall study outcomes, separate from this receptor: Conclusions about previously exposed vaccinees are limited because only a handful of AZD1222 recipients were SARS-CoV-2 seropositive at baseline. Because no day 14 peak-response samples were available, the repertoires could be characterized only after the peak T cell response. Reportedly, close to half of the unique spike-specific TCRs recognized epitopes lying outside the regions that are mutated in the B.1.351 and B.1.1.7 variants. Most participants were white British and females outnumbered males, and the authors suggested that clonal diversity may have been underestimated. The 56-69-year group was small, and its depth increase did not reach significance, likely because of low power. The whole spike protein was spanned by vaccine-associated CD4 TCRs, and dominant responses were seen in regions 160-218 and 743-854. After two AZD1222 doses, spike-specific TCR breadth and depth were significantly higher than at day 0 and than in MenACWY recipients.

Sequenced here: peripheral blood, sampled on day 0 of AZD1222 vaccination. The receptor comes from an adult in good health.

The DNA is as follows: TGCGCCAGCAGATCCGGGTCCGGGGAGCTGTTTTTT. Its translation reads: CASRSGSGELFF. The chain joins TRBV5-1 to TRBJ2-2, with the D gene too uncertain to name. Reading the germline V gene gives CDR1 SGHRS and CDR2 YFSETQ. The CDR3 contains 12 residues, cysteine and phenylalanine counted. Only the CDR3 region is kept as DNA, spanning 36 bases read in frame from base 1. Trimming takes 5 bases from V and 6 bases from J, and the germline ends sit 8 bases apart.